This T cell receptor beta chain emerged from a study of T-cell memory formation after mild COVID-19. TCRdb called the 5' RACE reads again in MiXCR, with one record for every CDR3 protein. The repertoire has over 400,000 distinct CDR3 sequences, about 25% of them found once; the top ten carry about an eighth. The CDR3 has 13 amino acids. The trim removed 1 base at V and 10 bases at J, leaving 5 bases unmatched. Germline assignment: CDR1 SGHAT and CDR2 FQNNGV. This chain connects TRBV11-2 to TRBJ1-1, with TRBD1 identical over 8 bases. The receptor's source is an adult woman who had mild COVID-19 (a few samples of this study predate the infection). Cell type and time point are not known. The specimen was PBMCs or a T cell subset sorted from them (not recorded which). The CDR3 DNA reads TGTGCCAGCAGCTTAGCAGGGGGCTGGGGAGCTTTCTTT. Amino acids: CASSLAGGWGAFF.